This TCR beta chain was observed in a study of T cell responses to AZD1222 COVID-19 vaccine. On this clone itself: The antigen is not known.

TCRdb's copy holds only in-frame clones and misses some; the assay was immunoSEQ multiplex PCR. The table shows about 85,000 clones, with around 90% occurring only once. Study-wide findings and caveats: Researchers took repertoire samples only after the peak T cell response had come.

CDR3 size: 13 residues. CDR1 and CDR2 (germline): KGHSH, LQKENI. V was shortened by 6 bases and J by 3 bases, with 12 bases between the two germline ends. This TCR came from an adult in good health. The material was peripheral blood, obtained on day 0 of AZD1222 vaccination. V gene TRBV18 combines with J gene TRBJ2-7, with D hard to call. CDR3 coding DNA: TGTGCCAGCTCCACTGGGCCGGGCTACGAGCAGTACTTC. It encodes CASSTGPGYEQYF.